The 14 T cell receptor beta chains listed next were all sequenced from one sample in a study of long-term antiretroviral therapy in people with HIV. At the survey level, the v3.0 immunoSEQ assay was run. Clones were sequenced by immunoSEQ multiplex PCR, and TCRdb holds only the in-frame ones, with some missing. The table has 25,000 to 35,000 clones, just under 80% seen once. The sample in question was unsorted PBMCs, obtained 3.1 years after starting antiretroviral therapy. These receptor sequences come from a woman between 45 and 60 years old with HIV.

The V and J genes are TRBV19 and TRBJ1-5; 10 bases fit TRBD1. J was trimmed by 1 base and V by 4 bases; bases with no gene match: 4. Germline CDR1 LNHDA, CDR2 SQIVND (reference sequence). The length of the CDR3 is 16 residues. The CDR3 sequence: CASSNWDRGSNQPQHF. The CDR3 bases are TGTGCCAGTAGTAACTGGGACAGGGGAAGCAATCAGCCCCAGCATTTT.

The J gene is TRBJ1-2, the V gene TRBV30, with D hard to call. The V and J ends lost 4 bases and 2 bases respectively, with 8 bases between them. From germline, CDR1 is GTSNPN and CDR2 SVGIG (reference sequence). The CDR3 runs 12 residues. The CDR3 loop reads CAWKAENYGYTF. As DNA, the CDR3 is TGTGCCTGGAAGGCAGAGAACTATGGCTACACCTTC.

This sequence joins TRBV5-6 and TRBJ2-2, with TRBD1 as a possible D gene (5 bases). CDR1 SGHDT and CDR2 YYEEEE come from the germline V gene. The CDR3 length is 15 residues. With 5 bases removed from V and 1 base from J, the gap between germline ends came to 12 bases. The CDR3 reads CASRAGYGNTGELFF. DNA for the CDR3: TGTGCCAGCAGGGCAGGGTACGGGAACACCGGGGAGCTGTTTTTT.

The chain links TRBV28 to TRBJ1-6; D unclear. CDR3 length: 15 amino acids. V lost 5 bases, J lost 7 bases, and 15 bases lay in between. The V gene's germline CDR1 is MDHEN and CDR2 SYDVKM. The CDR3 reads CASSPPGRNNSPLHF. The DNA of the CDR3 is TGTGCCAGCAGTCCACCTGGCAGGAACAATTCACCCCTCCACTTT.

This clone was counted between two and nine times. This sequence joins TRBV18 and TRBJ1-5; D ambiguous. CDR1 and CDR2 (germline): KGHSH, LQKENI. Trimming removed 6 bases from V and 0 bases from J, with 9 bases in between. The CDR3 extends over 14 amino acids. The chain's CDR3 is CASSRADSNQPQHF. CDR3 DNA sequence: TGTGCCAGCTCGCGGGCAGATAGCAATCAGCCCCAGCATTTT. Supplemented by reference TRBV18 and TRBJ1-5, the full variable domain reads NAGVMQNPRHLVRRRGQEARLRCSPMKGHSHVYWYRQLPEEGLKFMVYLQKENIIDESGMPKERFSAEFPKEGPSILRIQQVVRGDSAAYFCASSRADSNQPQHFGDGTRLSIL.

The chain uses TRBV9 and TRBJ1-1, with unresolved D. The germline V gene encodes CDR1 SGDLS and CDR2 YYNGEE. V lost 1 base to trimming and J lost 5 bases, with 15 bases between them. The CDR3 extends over 15 amino acids. The CDR3 sequence is CASSVNTQSKTEAFF. The CDR3 DNA follows: TGTGCCAGCAGCGTAAATACACAGTCCAAAACTGAAGCTTTCTTT.

The chain carries TRBV18 and TRBJ2-3; D is perhaps TRBD1 or TRBD2 (5 bases each). CDR3 length: 16 amino acids. The V end was cut by 3 bases, the J end by 0 bases, with 13 bases between. In germline, CDR1 is KGHSH, CDR2 LQKENI. The CDR3 DNA reads as TGTGCCAGCTCACCGGGACGCCGGGGTAGCACAGATACGCAGTATTTT. It is translated as CASSPGRRGSTDTQYF.

This clone occurred once. The chain combines TRBV5-1 with TRBJ2-7, with 7 bases identical to TRBD1. Germline assignment: CDR1 SGHRS and CDR2 YFSETQ. The CDR3 totals 13 residues. V lost 4 bases and J lost 3; bases outside the gene matches: 4. In nucleotides, the CDR3 is TGCGCCAGCAGCCGCCGGGACAGCTACGAGCAGTACTTC. This sequence encodes CASSRRDSYEQYF.

The chain combines TRBV29-1 with TRBJ2-1, with D possibly matching TRBD1 (6 bases). This CDR3 is 12 amino acids long. V was clipped by 6 bases and J by 6 bases, with 12 bases between them. Germline assignment: CDR1 SQVTM and CDR2 ANQGSEA. The CDR3 protein is CSVGQTGNEQFF. In DNA form, the CDR3 reads TGCAGCGTCGGACAGACCGGCAATGAGCAGTTCTTC.

The chain employs TRBV18 and TRBJ2-3, with D possibly being TRBD1 (5 bases). The CDR3 consists of 14 residues. V shed 6 bases and J shed 4 bases, with 14 bases lying between them. Per germline, CDR1 KGHSH and CDR2 LQKENI. The CDR3 is CASSQGLGPDTQYF. The DNA for the CDR3 is TGTGCCAGCTCTCAGGGATTGGGTCCAGATACGCAGTATTTT.

The rearrangement joins TRBV4-1 to TRBJ1-1, with D perhaps TRBD1 (6 bases). Trimming removed 7 bases at V and 3 bases at J, with 15 bases between. The CDR3 loop spans 14 amino acids. Germline CDR1 is MGHRA and CDR2 is YSYEKL. CDR3 DNA sequence: TGCGCCAGCACCGGGACACCTGGGGACACTGAAGCTTTCTTT. It translates to CASTGTPGDTEAFF.

This sequence joins TRBV6-5 and TRBJ1-4, with D possibly matching TRBD1 (5 bases). From germline, CDR1 is MNHEY and CDR2 SVGAGI. V shed 6 bases and J shed 6 bases, with 20 bases lying between them. This CDR3 comprises 16 residues. CDR3 bases: TGTGCCAGCAGATACCGTCCCAGGGCGGGTGATGAAAAACTGTTTTTT. Protein sequence: CASRYRPRAGDEKLFF.

This clone was detected a few times. The chain's CDR3 is CASSFPKDTNYGYTF. CDR3 in DNA: TGTGCCAGCAGTTTCCCCAAGGACACTAACTATGGCTACACCTTC. This chain links TRBV28 with TRBJ1-2, with D possibly matching TRBD1 (5 bases). Germline CDR1 is MDHEN and CDR2 is SYDVKM. V was trimmed by 3 bases and J by 0 bases, leaving 11 bases between them. This CDR3 spans 15 amino acids.

This clone was detected only once. This chain joins TRBV5-1 and TRBJ1-4; 11 nucleotides agree with TRBD1. The germline gives CDR1 SGHRS, CDR2 YFSETQ. CDR3 size: 14 residues. V lost 5 bases and J lost 7; bases outside the gene matches: 4. CDR3: CASSKDRGPEKLFF. CDR3 DNA: TGCGCCAGCAGTAAGGACAGGGGGCCTGAAAAACTGTTTTTT.